This T cell receptor beta chain was profiled in a study of response to subunit inactivated influenza vaccine. Study-wide results and caveats: Only a handful of new T cells, the authors suggested, are recruited with each seasonal influenza vaccination.

For this clonotype: Antigen: not known.

The ends lost 0 bases at V and 3 bases at J; junction bases unmatched: 5. The CDR3 consists of 16 residues. Per germline, CDR1 SGHTS and CDR2 YDEGEE. TCRdb re-analysed the RT-PCR reads in MiXCR, keeping a single row per CDR3 protein. The sample has some 500,000 distinct CDR3 sequences, over 10% seen once; the top ten hold less than 15%. The specimen comprised PBMCs from blood, sampled about 40 days after vaccination. The chain joins TRBV5-8 to TRBJ2-3; 9 bases are a match to TRBD1. The TCR originated in a man aged 45-65 years who received an inactivated influenza vaccine. For the CDR3, the DNA is TGTGCCAGCAGCTTGGGGTACAGGGGGCCAACAGATACGCAGTATTTT. Translation: CASSLGYRGPTDTQYF.